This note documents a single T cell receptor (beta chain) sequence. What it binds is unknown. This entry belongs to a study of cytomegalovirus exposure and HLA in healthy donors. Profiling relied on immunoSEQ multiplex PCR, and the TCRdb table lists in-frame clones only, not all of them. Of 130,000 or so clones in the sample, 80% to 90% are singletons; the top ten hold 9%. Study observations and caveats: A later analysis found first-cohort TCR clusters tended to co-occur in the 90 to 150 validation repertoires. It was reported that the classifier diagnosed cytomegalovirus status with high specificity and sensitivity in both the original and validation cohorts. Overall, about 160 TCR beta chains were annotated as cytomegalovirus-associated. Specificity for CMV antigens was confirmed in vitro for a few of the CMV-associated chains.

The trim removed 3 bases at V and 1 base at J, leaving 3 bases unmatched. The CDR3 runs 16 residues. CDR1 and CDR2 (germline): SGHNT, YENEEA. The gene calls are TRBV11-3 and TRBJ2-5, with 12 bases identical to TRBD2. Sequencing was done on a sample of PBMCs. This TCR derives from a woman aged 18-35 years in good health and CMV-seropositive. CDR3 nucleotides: TGTGCCAGCAGCTTGCGGACTAGCGGGGCCCAAGAGACCCAGTACTTC. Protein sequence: CASSLRTSGAQETQYF.